These 28 T cell receptor beta chains came from one sample sequenced in a study of blood T cell repertoires in COVID-19 (dated by TCRdb to the early 2020s). Receptor amplification or capture employed the immunoSEQ multiplex PCR assay. TCRdb limited this immuneACCESS table to in-frame rearrangements with V and J called. A share of clones is missing; checked studies link under half to unresolved V genes, and the rest is unexplained. Within this sample are fewer than 250,000 clones, with nearly 90% of them counted one time only. The ten largest clonotypes hold 10% to 14% of the sample. Sequencing was done on a sample of PBMCs or T cells enriched from blood (not recorded which). The receptors here all came from a man aged 25-45 years who had recovered from COVID-19.

This chain joins TRBV7-2 and TRBJ1-2; TRBD1 is a possible D gene (6 bases). The CDR3 runs 15 residues. V lost 5 bases and J lost 4, with 17 bases in between. Germline CDR1 reads SGHTA; CDR2 reads FQGNSA. The CDR3 DNA is TGTGCCAGCAGCCCCCGGACAGATTCAACCTATGGCTACACCTTC. It yields the protein CASSPRTDSTYGYTF.

This clone was found a few times. This chain links TRBV2 with TRBJ1-2; D is unclear. V was trimmed by 8 bases and J by 5 bases, leaving 12 bases between them. CDR3 length: 12 amino acids. Germline loops: CDR1 SNHLY, CDR2 FYNNEI. CDR3 nucleotides: TGTGCCAGCCAGAGGACGGGGTATGGCTACACCTTC. This codes for CASQRTGYGYTF. Full variable domain (rest looked up from reference TRBV2 and TRBJ1-2): EPEVTQTPSHQVTQMGQEVILRCVPISNHLYFYWYRQILGQKVEFLVSFYNNEISEKSEIFDDQFSVERPDGSNFTLKIRSTKLEDSAMYFCASQRTGYGYTFGSGTRLTVV.

The rearrangement links TRBV5-4 to TRBJ1-1, with unresolved D. The ends were cut back, 0 bases at V and 6 bases at J, with 9 bases in the middle. Germline values: CDR1 SGHNT, CDR2 YYREEE (reference sequence). The CDR3 totals 13 residues. CDR3 loop: CASSLESTAEAFF. The CDR3 DNA follows: TGTGCCAGCAGCTTGGAATCTACGGCTGAAGCTTTCTTT.

The chain uses TRBV7-2 and TRBJ2-2; the match to TRBD1 covers 8 bases. Germline V CDR1 and CDR2: SGHTA, FQGNSA. After removal of 4 bases from V and 6 bases from J, the junction contained 7 bases not matched to a gene. The CDR3 covers 15 residues. The CDR3 DNA reads TGTGCCAGCAGCTGGCGAAACAGGGGGGCCGGGGAGCTGTTTTTT. Amino acids: CASSWRNRGAGELFF.

CDR3 in amino acids: CASSIGGGRSPLHF. In DNA form, the CDR3 reads TGTGCCAGTAGTATCGGGGGGGGCCGGTCACCCCTCCACTTT. The gene calls are TRBV19 and TRBJ1-6; the D gene is possibly TRBD1 (6 bases). This CDR3 has 14 amino acids. Germline V gives CDR1 LNHDA, CDR2 SQIVND (reference sequence). Trimming pared 3 bases from V and 10 bases from J, leaving 13 bases between.

This clone was seen once. The chain links TRBV3-1 (or the pseudogene TRBV3-2) to TRBJ2-5; D is perhaps TRBD1 (5 bases). This CDR3 is built from 15 residues. Germline V CDR1 and CDR2: LGHDT, YNNKEL (reference sequence). With 0 bases removed from V and 1 base from J, the gap between germline ends came to 9 bases. Here the CDR3 DNA reads TGTGCCAGCAGCCAAGACGCCAGGGCCCAAGAGACCCAGTACTTC. It translates to CASSQDARAQETQYF.

The chain carries TRBV10-3 and TRBJ2-1; 8 nucleotides agree with TRBD2. This CDR3 comprises 15 residues. J was trimmed by 5 bases and V by 7 bases; bases with no gene match: 10. CDR1 and CDR2 (germline): ENHRY, SYGVKD. The CDR3 sequence is CAIKSGGLADNEQFF. The CDR3 DNA is TGTGCCATCAAGAGCGGGGGACTGGCTGACAATGAGCAGTTCTTC.

V and J are TRBV18 and TRBJ2-5; possibly TRBD2 for D (6 bases). Germline CDR1 KGHSH, CDR2 LQKENI. Trimming left V 2 bases short and J 4 bases short, with 11 bases between. The CDR3 is 14 amino acids. The CDR3 sequence: CASSPGGAGETQYF. Here the CDR3 DNA reads TGTGCCAGCTCACCAGGAGGGGCTGGAGAGACCCAGTACTTC.

The chain is built from TRBV6-4 and TRBJ1-2, with TRBD1 matching 7 bases. CDR1 is MRHNA and CDR2 is SNTAGT in the germline V gene. The CDR3 sequence is 15 residues long. V shed 3 bases, J shed 2 bases, and the junction held 6 bases outside the gene matches. CDR3 nucleotides: TGTGCCAGCAGTGAGAGGGACAGAAAAAACTATGGCTACACCTTC. Translation: CASSERDRKNYGYTF.

This clone came up once. V gene TRBV6-5 combines with J gene TRBJ2-3; D is undetermined. Germline CDR1 is MNHEY and CDR2 is SVGAGI. V gave up 0 bases and J gave up 6 bases, with 7 bases separating them. This CDR3 comprises 13 residues. The CDR3 bases are TGTGCCAGCAGTTACTCGAGTTGGGATACGCAGTATTTT. As protein: CASSYSSWDTQYF.

J is TRBJ2-2 and V is TRBV5-4; D possibly corresponds to TRBD1 (5 bases). CDR3 length: 14 amino acids. Germline CDR1 SGHNT, CDR2 YYREEE (reference sequence). The V gene lost 7 bases and the J gene lost 1 base, with 11 bases spanning the gap. The CDR3 DNA reads as TGTGCCAGCTATGGAACAGGGAACACCGGGGAGCTGTTTTTT. Translated, it gives CASYGTGNTGELFF.

The chain uses TRBV7-2 and TRBJ2-7; no reliable D call. The V gene lost 2 bases and the J gene lost 5 bases, with 10 bases spanning the gap. The CDR3 consists of 13 residues. The germline gives CDR1 SGHTA, CDR2 FQGNSA. The CDR3 loop reads CASSLYSVDEQYF. The CDR3 region has the DNA TGTGCCAGCAGCTTATACTCGGTCGACGAGCAGTACTTC. The full variable domain, rest sourced from reference TRBV7-2 and TRBJ2-7, is GAGVSQSPSNKVTEKGKDVELRCDPISGHTALYWYRQSLGQGLEFLIYFQGNSAPDKSGLPSDRFSAERTGGSVSTLTIQRTQQEDSAVYLCASSLYSVDEQYFGPGTRLTVT.

This clone was counted only a few times. V and J are TRBV5-1 and TRBJ2-2; 8 bases match TRBD1. The J segment lost 8 bases and the V segment lost 8 bases, leaving 8 bases of the junction unmatched. The germline CDR1 and CDR2 sequences are SGHRS and YFSETQ. The CDR3 has 13 amino acids. CDR3 sequence reads: CASMTGAPGELFF. The CDR3 DNA is TGCGCCAGTATGACAGGGGCTCCAGGGGAGCTGTTTTTT.

J is TRBJ1-1 and V is TRBV14; D is undetermined. Deletions cut 4 bases from V and 8 bases from J, with 8 bases between. Looked up from germline, CDR1 is SGHDN and CDR2 is FVKESK. CDR3 length equals 11 residues. DNA of the CDR3: TGTGCCAGCAGCCGCGGGGTCGAAGCTTTCTTT. It encodes CASSRGVEAFF. The full variable domain, in which reference TRBV14 and TRBJ1-1 provide the parts outside the CDR3, is EAGVTQFPSHSVIEKGQTVTLRCDPISGHDNLYWYRRVMGKEIKFLLHFVKESKQDESGMPNNRFLAERTGGTYSTLKVQPAELEDSGVYFCASSRGVEAFFGQGTRLTVV.

This clone was counted only a few times. This sequence joins TRBV7-8 and TRBJ2-3; 11 bases agree with TRBD2. Germline V gene sequence: CDR1 SGHVS, CDR2 FQNEAQ. V shed 2 bases, J shed 2 bases, and the junction held 6 bases outside the gene matches. The CDR3 is 17 residues long. The CDR3 coding sequence is TGTGCCAGCAGCTTATTTGGGGGACTAGCGGACACAGATACGCAGTATTTT. Translating it yields CASSLFGGLADTDTQYF.

The genes are TRBV3-1 (or the pseudogene TRBV3-2) and TRBJ2-5, with 13 bases lining up with TRBD2. With 1 base clipped from V and 9 bases from J, the junction kept 5 bases outside the gene matches. This CDR3 has 15 amino acids. Germline CDR1 and CDR2: LGHDT and YNNKEL (reference sequence). CDR3 sequence reads: CASSQVGTSGTAQYF. CDR3 DNA sequence: TGTGCCAGCAGCCAAGTAGGGACTAGCGGGACGGCCCAGTACTTC.

The chain has TRBV7-2 and TRBJ2-1; maybe TRBD1 (6 bases). The CDR3 is 17 amino acids. CDR1 and CDR2 (germline): SGHTA, FQGNSA. Trimming cost V 4 bases and J 2 bases, with 18 bases left between them. CDR3 sequence reads: CASSSAGERGPYNEQFF. The CDR3 region has the DNA TGTGCCAGCAGCTCCGCAGGGGAAAGGGGTCCCTACAATGAGCAGTTCTTC.

As regards this clone: Other DNA sequences in this sample translate to the same CDR3. The V gene is TRBV5-4, the J gene TRBJ2-3; 9 bases fit TRBD1. The CDR3 has 14 amino acids. J was trimmed by 3 bases and V by 2 bases; bases with no gene match: 1. Germline-derived CDR1 and CDR2 are SGHNT and YYREEE (reference sequence). The chain's CDR3 is CASSLQGATDTQYF. DNA for the CDR3: TGTGCCAGCAGCTTACAGGGGGCGACAGATACGCAGTATTTT.

The J gene is TRBJ1-2, the V gene TRBV14; the D is unclear. V lost 0 bases to trimming and J lost 4 bases, with 12 bases between them. The CDR3 contains 15 residues. The germline gives CDR1 SGHDN, CDR2 FVKESK. CDR3 amino acids: CASSQDAGRFYGYTF. CDR3 sequence (DNA): TGTGCCAGCAGCCAAGATGCCGGGAGGTTCTATGGCTACACCTTC.

There are a few counts of this clone. The V call is TRBV9, the J call TRBJ2-7; weak D call: TRBD1 (6 bases). The CDR3 is 14 residues long. Trimming left V 4 bases short and J 1 base short, with 12 bases between. The germline V gene encodes CDR1 SGDLS and CDR2 YYNGEE. CDR3 residues: CASSPRQESYEQYF. The CDR3 DNA follows: TGTGCCAGCAGCCCCCGACAGGAATCCTACGAGCAGTACTTC. The full variable domain, in which reference TRBV9 and TRBJ2-7 provide the parts outside the CDR3, is DSGVTQTPKHLITATGQRVTLRCSPRSGDLSVYWYQQSLDQGLQFLIQYYNGEERAKGNILERFSAQQFPDLHSELNLSSLELGDSALYFCASSPRQESYEQYFGPGTRLTVT.

The J gene is TRBJ1-5, the V gene TRBV3-1 (or the pseudogene TRBV3-2); tentative D call: TRBD1 (5 bases). Deletions cut 0 bases from V and 6 bases from J, with 12 bases between. From germline, CDR1 is LGHDT and CDR2 YNNKEL (reference sequence). The CDR3 spans 15 residues. CDR3 in amino acids: CASSQDLGVGQPQHF. The CDR3 coding sequence is TGTGCCAGCAGCCAAGATTTAGGGGTGGGTCAGCCCCAGCATTTT.

The chain combines TRBV19 with TRBJ1-5; D uncertain. Germline CDR1 and CDR2: LNHDA and SQIVND (reference sequence). The CDR3 loop spans 16 amino acids. V shed 2 bases and J shed 6 bases, with 17 bases lying between them. The DNA of the CDR3 is TGTGCCAGTAGTATATTCAGGTCCCAAATGGGTCAGCCCCAGCATTTT. Translated: CASSIFRSQMGQPQHF. Based on the CDR3 plus reference TRBV19 and TRBJ1-5, the full variable domain is DGGITQSPKYLFRKEGQNVTLSCEQNLNHDAMYWYRQDPGQGLRLIYYSQIVNDFQKGDIAEGYSVSREKKESFPLTVTSAQKNPTAFYLCASSIFRSQMGQPQHFGDGTRLSIL.

The rearrangement links TRBV30 to TRBJ2-3, with D unresolved. V was cut by 0 bases and J by 8 bases, with 9 bases left in between. This CDR3 has 12 residues. Germline values: CDR1 GTSNPN, CDR2 SVGIG (reference sequence). The CDR3 nucleotides read TGTGCCTGGAGTGTAAGCCAGGTTACGCAGTATTTT. Translating gives CAWSVSQVTQYF.

This chain joins TRBV5-4 and TRBJ2-7, with TRBD1 matching 9 bases. J was trimmed by 2 bases and V by 0 bases; bases with no gene match: 0. The CDR3 covers 14 residues. Germline CDR1 reads SGHNT; CDR2 reads YYREEE (reference sequence). DNA of the CDR3: TGTGCCAGCAGCTTGGGGACAGGGGCCTACGAGCAGTACTTC. Its translation is CASSLGTGAYEQYF.

The genes are TRBV6-5 and TRBJ2-5, with 8 bases matching TRBD1. V trimming: 6 bases; J trimming: 7 bases; junction bases outside the gene matches: 4. The CDR3 has 12 residues. Germline lookup yields CDR1 MNHEY and CDR2 SVGAGI. As DNA, the CDR3 is TGTGCCAGCAGAGCCACAGGGGGGACCCAGTACTTC. Amino acid sequence: CASRATGGTQYF.

V gene TRBV4-1 combines with J gene TRBJ1-2, with 8 bases that match TRBD1. J lost 5 bases, V lost 1 base, and 9 bases had no gene match. Germline V gives CDR1 MGHRA, CDR2 YSYEKL. There are 16 residues in the CDR3. The DNA for the CDR3 is TGCGCCAGCAGCCAAGTGAGTTCCGGGACAGGTTATGGCTACACCTTC. Translation gives CASSQVSSGTGYGYTF.

V usage is TRBV21-1 and J usage is TRBJ2-1; the table's D call TRBD2 went unverified against the DNA. TRBV21-1 is labeled a pseudogene. The CDR3 has 16 residues. The CDR3 nucleotides read TGTGCCAGCAGCAAAGGGCGGGGAAGCTCCTACAATGAGCAGTTCTTC. The encoded protein is CASSKGRGSSYNEQFF.

This clone was found a few times. The rearrangement uses TRBV9 and TRBJ1-3; D remains unclear. This CDR3 has 13 residues. The germline V gene encodes CDR1 SGDLS and CDR2 YYNGEE. Trimming pared 0 bases from V and 1 base from J, leaving 2 bases between. The CDR3 coding sequence is TGTGCCAGCAGCGTAGCGTCTGGAAACACCATATATTTT. Its protein product is CASSVASGNTIYF.